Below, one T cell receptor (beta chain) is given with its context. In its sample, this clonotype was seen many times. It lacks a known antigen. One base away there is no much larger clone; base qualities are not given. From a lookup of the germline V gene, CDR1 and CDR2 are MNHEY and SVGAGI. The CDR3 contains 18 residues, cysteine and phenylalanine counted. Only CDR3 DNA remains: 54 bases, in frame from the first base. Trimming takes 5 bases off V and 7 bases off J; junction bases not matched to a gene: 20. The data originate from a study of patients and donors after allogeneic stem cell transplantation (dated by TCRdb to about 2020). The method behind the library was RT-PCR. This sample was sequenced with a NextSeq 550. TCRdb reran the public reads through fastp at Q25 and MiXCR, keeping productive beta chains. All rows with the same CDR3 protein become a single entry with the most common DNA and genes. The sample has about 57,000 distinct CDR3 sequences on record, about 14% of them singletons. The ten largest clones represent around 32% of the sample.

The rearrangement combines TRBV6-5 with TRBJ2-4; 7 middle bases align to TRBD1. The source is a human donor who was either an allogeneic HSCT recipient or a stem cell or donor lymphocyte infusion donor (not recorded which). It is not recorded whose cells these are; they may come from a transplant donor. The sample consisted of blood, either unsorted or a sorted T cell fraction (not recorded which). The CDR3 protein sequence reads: CASSPVHFFATGSNIQYF. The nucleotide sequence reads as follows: TGTGCCAGCAGTCCGGTCCATTTTTTCGCGACAGGGAGCAACATTCAGTACTTC.